Below are 19 T cell receptor beta chains sequenced from a single sample in a study of T cell changes during pregnancy in multiple sclerosis. TCRdb's copy holds only in-frame clones and misses some; the assay was immunoSEQ multiplex PCR. The sample records tens of thousands of clones, under 95% being singletons. Sequencing used peripheral blood, obtained in the first trimester of pregnancy. The receptors stem from a female donor in good health, enrolled as a control in a pregnancy study.

The table lists this clone with a count of one. The identical CDR3 is also encoded by other nucleotide sequences in the sample. This sequence joins TRBV19 and TRBJ1-5; D is undetermined. The CDR3 has 13 amino acids. Deletions cut 8 bases from V and 0 bases from J, with 8 bases between. Germline assignment: CDR1 LNHDA and CDR2 SQIVND (reference sequence). The CDR3 nucleotides are TGTGCCAGTGGGCAGGATAGCAATCAGCCCCAGCATTTT. This gives the protein CASGQDSNQPQHF.

The gene calls are TRBV20-1 and TRBJ1-1; TRBD1 is a possible D gene (6 bases). Germline V gene lookup returns CDR1 DFQATT and CDR2 SNEGSKA (reference sequence). The CDR3 has 11 residues. V was pared by 4 bases and J by 6 bases, with 9 bases between. In DNA form, the CDR3 reads TGCAGTGCTACAGGGGCCCCTGAAGCTTTCTTT. This encodes CSATGAPEAFF.

The gene calls are TRBV18 and TRBJ1-2; D might be TRBD1 (6 bases). CDR3 length: 15 amino acids. CDR1 is KGHSH, CDR2 LQKENI, per germline. V lost 2 bases, J lost 8 bases, and 18 bases lay in between. The CDR3 region is CASSPFGQPSEGYTF. CDR3 DNA: TGTGCCAGCTCACCATTCGGACAGCCCAGTGAGGGCTACACCTTC.

The rearrangement joins TRBV28 to TRBJ2-1, with 11 bases that match TRBD2. Germline-derived CDR1 and CDR2 are MDHEN and SYDVKM. The CDR3 is made up of 16 amino acids. V was pared by 3 bases and J by 3 bases, with 4 bases of the junction left unmatched. The CDR3 loop reads CASSFAGTSGYNEQFF. CDR3 nucleotides: TGTGCCAGCAGTTTCGCCGGGACTAGCGGCTACAATGAGCAGTTCTTC. The full variable domain, in which reference TRBV28 and TRBJ2-1 provide the parts outside the CDR3, is DVKVTQSSRYLVKRTGEKVFLECVQDMDHENMFWYRQDPGLGLRLIYFSYDVKMKEKGDIPEGYSVSREKKERFSLILESASTNQTSMYLCASSFAGTSGYNEQFFGPGTRLTVL.

The CDR3 coding sequence is TGTGCCAGCAGCAGACAGGGGCGGTTGGGCGAGCAGTACTTC. Encoded protein: CASSRQGRLGEQYF. The chain recombines TRBV5-8 with TRBJ2-7; 8 bases fit TRBD1. CDR3 length equals 14 residues. Unmatched junction bases numbered 9, after V lost 4 bases and J lost 6 bases. Germline lookup yields CDR1 SGHTS and CDR2 YDEGEE. The variable domain in full, with the rest retrieved from reference TRBV5-8 and TRBJ2-7, is EAGVTQSPTHLIKTRGQQATLRCSPISGHTSVYWYQQALGLGLQFLLWYDEGEERNRGNFPPRFSGRQFPNYSSELNVNALELEDSALYLCASSRQGRLGEQYFGPGTRLTVT.

The chain recombines TRBV18 with TRBJ2-2, with D unresolved. Germline V lookup: CDR1 KGHSH, CDR2 LQKENI. The CDR3 covers 17 residues. The V end lost 0 bases, the J end lost 1 base, and 12 bases lay between the germline ends. The CDR3 here is CASSPPAGPLNTGELFF. CDR3 bases: TGTGCCAGCTCACCACCGGCTGGGCCTTTGAACACCGGGGAGCTGTTTTTT.

This rearrangement joins TRBV5-6 to TRBJ2-1; D unclear. Trimming stripped 1 base from V and 6 bases from J, with 14 bases between. The CDR3 contains 15 residues. Germline V lookup: CDR1 SGHDT, CDR2 YYEEEE. The CDR3 reads CASSLRGYLGNEQFF. As DNA, the CDR3 is TGTGCCAGCAGCTTGAGAGGCTACCTGGGCAATGAGCAGTTCTTC.

This rearrangement joins TRBV6-1 to TRBJ2-2; 8 bases match TRBD1. Germline V gene lookup returns CDR1 MNHNS and CDR2 SASEGT. This CDR3 has 14 amino acids. V lost 4 bases to trimming and J lost 5 bases; unmatched junction nucleotides: 3. The CDR3 coding sequence is TGTGCCAGCAGTGCCGGGACAGGAACCGGGGAGCTGTTTTTT. Protein sequence: CASSAGTGTGELFF.

Here the CDR3 DNA reads TGTGCCAGCAGTTCGCCGGGGAGGGGGGGGGAAGATACGCAGTATTTT. It translates to CASSSPGRGGEDTQYF. The gene calls are TRBV28 and TRBJ2-3; tentatively, D is TRBD2 (7 bases). The germline gives CDR1 MDHEN, CDR2 SYDVKM. The CDR3 totals 16 residues. Trimming left V 4 bases short and J 5 bases short, with 19 bases between. The full variable domain, in which reference TRBV28 and TRBJ2-3 provide the parts outside the CDR3, is DVKVTQSSRYLVKRTGEKVFLECVQDMDHENMFWYRQDPGLGLRLIYFSYDVKMKEKGDIPEGYSVSREKKERFSLILESASTNQTSMYLCASSSPGRGGEDTQYFGPGTRLTVL.

The rearrangement uses TRBV28 and TRBJ1-5; 8 bases are a match to TRBD1. The V and J ends lost 7 bases and 3 bases, in that order; junction bases with no gene match: 5. This CDR3 is built from 14 residues. Germline CDR1 MDHEN, CDR2 SYDVKM. The CDR3 sequence: CASTLDRVNQPQHF. The CDR3 DNA sequence: TGTGCCAGCACCCTGGACAGGGTCAATCAGCCCCAGCATTTT.

This chain links TRBV7-9 with TRBJ1-5; D call uncertain. The V end lost 5 bases, the J end lost 5 bases, and 7 bases lay between the germline ends. Germline V gene lookup returns CDR1 SEHNR and CDR2 FQNEAQ (reference sequence). The CDR3 runs to 12 residues. CDR3: CASSAGDQPQHF. DNA of the CDR3: TGTGCCAGCAGCGCGGGAGATCAGCCCCAGCATTTT.

The gene calls are TRBV7-3 and TRBJ2-1; D remains unclear. The V gene lost 1 base and the J gene lost 6 bases, with 16 bases spanning the gap. CDR3 length equals 16 residues. The germline V gene has CDR1 SGHTA and CDR2 FQGTGA. CDR3 bases: TGTGCCAGCAGCTTAAGAGCGACTCCCTCGCTCAATGAGCAGTTCTTC. Translated, it gives CASSLRATPSLNEQFF.

J is TRBJ1-1 and V is TRBV19, with TRBD1 identical over 9 bases. V shed 5 bases, J shed 1 base, and the junction held 5 bases outside the gene matches. The CDR3 has 15 amino acids. Germline V gene data show CDR1 as LNHDA and CDR2 as SQIVND (reference sequence). CDR3 in amino acids: CASSPGQGRNTEAFF. DNA of the CDR3: TGTGCCAGTAGTCCAGGACAGGGGAGGAACACTGAAGCTTTCTTT.

J is TRBJ1-2 and V is TRBV5-5, with 11 positions matching TRBD1. Germline trimming cut 4 bases from V and 1 base from J; bases unmatched to any gene: 3. In germline, CDR1 is SGHKS, CDR2 YYEKEE (reference sequence). The CDR3 runs 15 residues. In nucleotides, the CDR3 is TGTGCCAGCAGCCCCGGGACAGGGGGTAACTATGGCTACACCTTC. Translated: CASSPGTGGNYGYTF.

J is TRBJ2-7 and V is TRBV7-6, with a possible D match to TRBD1 (7 bases). V was trimmed by 0 bases and J by 3 bases, leaving 12 bases between them. There are 15 residues in the CDR3. Germline V gives CDR1 SGHVS, CDR2 FNYEAQ. CDR3 loop: CASSLARGQNYEQYF. CDR3 bases: TGTGCCAGCAGCTTAGCGCGGGGACAGAACTACGAGCAGTACTTC.

Concerning this clone: The sample contains more than one DNA sequence encoding this CDR3. The V and J genes are TRBV19 and TRBJ2-3; no definite D call. The CDR3 is 13 residues long. Per germline, CDR1 LNHDA and CDR2 SQIVND (reference sequence). V lost 5 bases and J 0 bases, leaving 6 bases between the germline ends. The CDR3 loop is CASSSLSTDTQYF. For the CDR3, the DNA is TGTGCCAGTAGTTCCCTTAGCACAGATACGCAGTATTTT.

CDR3: CAWSTGTGGEDEKLFF. The CDR3 DNA follows: TGTGCCTGGAGTACAGGGACAGGGGGCGAGGATGAAAAACTGTTTTTT. This chain joins TRBV30 and TRBJ1-4; 12 positions match TRBD1. CDR1 is GTSNPN, CDR2 SVGIG, per germline (reference sequence). There are 16 residues in the CDR3. With V trimmed by 2 bases and J by 6 bases, 7 bases remained unmatched.

This clone was observed a few times. The V gene is TRBV28, the J gene TRBJ1-2, with 10 bases that match TRBD1. Germline CDR1 is MDHEN and CDR2 is SYDVKM. The CDR3 totals 18 residues. J was trimmed by 4 bases and V by 6 bases; bases with no gene match: 17. As DNA, the CDR3 is TGTGCCAGCAGGACCCCGGGACAGGGGCCGGCGTGGGGCTATGGCTACACCTTC. Translated, it gives CASRTPGQGPAWGYGYTF.

The chain uses TRBV11-2 and TRBJ2-3; the match to TRBD2 covers 14 bases. The V gene end was trimmed by 4 bases and the J gene end by 6 bases; junction bases not matched to a gene: 3. From germline, CDR1 is SGHAT and CDR2 FQNNGV. The CDR3 is 15 amino acids. The CDR3 nucleotides read TGTGCCAGCAGCTCACGACTAGCGGGGGGGGATACGCAGTATTTT. Protein product: CASSSRLAGGDTQYF. The full variable domain, rest sourced from reference TRBV11-2 and TRBJ2-3, is EAGVAQSPRYKIIEKRQSVAFWCNPISGHATLYWYQQILGQGPKLLIQFQNNGVVDDSQLPKDRFSAERLKGVDSTLKIQPAKLEDSAVYLCASSSRLAGGDTQYFGPGTRLTVL.